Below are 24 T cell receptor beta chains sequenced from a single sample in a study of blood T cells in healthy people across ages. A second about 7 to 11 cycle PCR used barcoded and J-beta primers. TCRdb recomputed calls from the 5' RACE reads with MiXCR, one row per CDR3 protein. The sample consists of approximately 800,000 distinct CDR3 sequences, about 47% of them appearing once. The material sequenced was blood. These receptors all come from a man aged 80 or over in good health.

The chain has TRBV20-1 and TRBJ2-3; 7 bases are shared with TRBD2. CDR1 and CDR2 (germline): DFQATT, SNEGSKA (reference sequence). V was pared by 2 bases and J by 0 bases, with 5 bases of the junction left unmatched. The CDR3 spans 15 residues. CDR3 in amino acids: CSARSARESTDTQYF. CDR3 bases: TGCAGTGCTAGATCGGCGCGGGAGAGCACAGATACGCAGTATTTT.

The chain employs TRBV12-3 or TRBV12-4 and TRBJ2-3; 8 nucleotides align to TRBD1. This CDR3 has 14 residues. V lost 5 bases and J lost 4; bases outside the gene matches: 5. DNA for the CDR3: TGTGCCAGCAGTACATACAGGGGGGCAGATACGCAGTATTTT. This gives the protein CASSTYRGADTQYF.

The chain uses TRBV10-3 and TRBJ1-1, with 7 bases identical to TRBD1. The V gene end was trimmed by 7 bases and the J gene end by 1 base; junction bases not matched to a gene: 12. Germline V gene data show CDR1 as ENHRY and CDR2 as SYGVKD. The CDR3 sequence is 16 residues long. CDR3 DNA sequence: TGTGCCATCACAGACAGGGTCCCTCTCGAGAACACTGAAGCTTTCTTT. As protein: CAITDRVPLENTEAFF.

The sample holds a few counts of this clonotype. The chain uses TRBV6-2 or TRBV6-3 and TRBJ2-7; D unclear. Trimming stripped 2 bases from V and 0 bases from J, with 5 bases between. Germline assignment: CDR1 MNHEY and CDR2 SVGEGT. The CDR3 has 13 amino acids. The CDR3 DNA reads TGTGCCAGCAGTTACGAGAGCTCCTACGAGCAGTACTTC. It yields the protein CASSYESSYEQYF.

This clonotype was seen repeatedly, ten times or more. The chain's CDR3 is CATSRVHPGTLADEQFF. CDR3 in DNA: TGTGCCACCAGCAGAGTTCATCCCGGGACCCTCGCTGATGAGCAGTTCTTC. The rearrangement links TRBV15 to TRBJ2-1; TRBD1 or TRBD2 may be the D gene (5 bases each). This CDR3 is built from 17 residues. V was trimmed by 1 base and J by 8 bases, leaving 21 bases between them. From germline, CDR1 is LNHNV and CDR2 YYDKDF (reference sequence). The full variable domain, in which reference TRBV15 and TRBJ2-1 provide the parts outside the CDR3, is DAMVIQNPRYQVTQFGKPVTLSCSQTLNHNVMYWYQQKSSQAPKLLFHYYDKDFNNEADTPDNFQSRRPNTSFCFLDIRSPGLGDTAMYLCATSRVHPGTLADEQFFGPGTRLTVL.

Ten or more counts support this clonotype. CDR3 nucleotides: TGCAGTGCTAGGCCGGGGACAGGGGTTTTACAGTACTTC. Encoded protein: CSARPGTGVLQYF. The V and J genes are TRBV20-1 and TRBJ2-5; TRBD1 agrees at 10 bases. Germline CDR1 reads DFQATT; CDR2 reads SNEGSKA (reference sequence). J was trimmed by 11 bases and V by 3 bases; bases with no gene match: 9. The CDR3 length is 13 residues.

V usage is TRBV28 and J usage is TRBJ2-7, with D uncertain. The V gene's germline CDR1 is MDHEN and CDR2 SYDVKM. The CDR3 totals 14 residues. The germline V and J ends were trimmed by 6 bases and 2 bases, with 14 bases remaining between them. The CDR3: CASRSTVRPYEQYF. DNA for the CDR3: TGTGCCAGCAGGTCTACCGTAAGACCCTACGAGCAGTACTTC. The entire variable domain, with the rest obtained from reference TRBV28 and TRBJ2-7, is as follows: DVKVTQSSRYLVKRTGEKVFLECVQDMDHENMFWYRQDPGLGLRLIYFSYDVKMKEKGDIPEGYSVSREKKERFSLILESASTNQTSMYLCASRSTVRPYEQYFGPGTRLTVT.

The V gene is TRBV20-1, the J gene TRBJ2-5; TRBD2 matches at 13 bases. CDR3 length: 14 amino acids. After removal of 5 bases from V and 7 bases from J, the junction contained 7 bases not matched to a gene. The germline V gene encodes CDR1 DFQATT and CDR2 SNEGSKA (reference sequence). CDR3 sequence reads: CSADGLAGVATQYF. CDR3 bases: TGCAGTGCTGACGGACTAGCGGGAGTAGCGACCCAGTACTTC.

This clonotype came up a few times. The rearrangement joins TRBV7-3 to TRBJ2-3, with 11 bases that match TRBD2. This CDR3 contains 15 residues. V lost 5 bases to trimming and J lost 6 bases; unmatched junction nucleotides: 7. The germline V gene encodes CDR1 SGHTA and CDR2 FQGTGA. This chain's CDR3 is CASSLTSGNRDTQYF. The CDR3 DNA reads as TGTGCCAGCAGCCTGACTAGCGGGAATCGGGATACGCAGTATTTT.

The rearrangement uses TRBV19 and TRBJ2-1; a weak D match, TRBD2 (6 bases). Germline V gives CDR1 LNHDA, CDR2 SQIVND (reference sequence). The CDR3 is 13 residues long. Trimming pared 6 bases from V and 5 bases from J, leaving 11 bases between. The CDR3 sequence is CASRGRGHNEQFF. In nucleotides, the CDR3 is TGTGCCAGTAGAGGGCGGGGACACAATGAGCAGTTCTTC.

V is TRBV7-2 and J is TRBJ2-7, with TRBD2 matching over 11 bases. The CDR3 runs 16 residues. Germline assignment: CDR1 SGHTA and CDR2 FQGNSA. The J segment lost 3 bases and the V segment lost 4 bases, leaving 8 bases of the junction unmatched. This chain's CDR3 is CASSSYGTSGLYEQYF. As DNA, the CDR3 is TGTGCCAGCAGCTCTTACGGGACTAGCGGCCTCTACGAGCAGTACTTC.

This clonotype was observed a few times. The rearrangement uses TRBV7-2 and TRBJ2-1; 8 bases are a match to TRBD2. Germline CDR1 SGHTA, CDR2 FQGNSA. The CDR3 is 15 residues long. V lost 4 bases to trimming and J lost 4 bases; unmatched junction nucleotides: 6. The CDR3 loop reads CASSSREAGYNEQFF. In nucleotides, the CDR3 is TGTGCCAGCAGCTCGCGGGAGGCGGGATACAATGAGCAGTTCTTC.

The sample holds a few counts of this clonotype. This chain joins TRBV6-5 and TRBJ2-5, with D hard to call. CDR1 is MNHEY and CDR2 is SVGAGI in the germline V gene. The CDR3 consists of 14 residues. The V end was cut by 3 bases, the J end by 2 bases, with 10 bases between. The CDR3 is CASSYNGLQETQYF. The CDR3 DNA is TGTGCCAGCAGTTATAATGGGCTACAAGAGACCCAGTACTTC.

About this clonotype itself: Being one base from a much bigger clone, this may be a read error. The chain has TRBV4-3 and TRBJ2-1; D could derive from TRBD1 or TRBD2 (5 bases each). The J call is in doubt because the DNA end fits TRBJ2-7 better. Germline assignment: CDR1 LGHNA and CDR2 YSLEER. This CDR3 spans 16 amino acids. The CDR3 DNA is TGCGCCAGCAGCCAAGATGGGGGTTGGGGGTACAATGAGCAGTACTTC. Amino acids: CASSQDGGWGYNEQYF.

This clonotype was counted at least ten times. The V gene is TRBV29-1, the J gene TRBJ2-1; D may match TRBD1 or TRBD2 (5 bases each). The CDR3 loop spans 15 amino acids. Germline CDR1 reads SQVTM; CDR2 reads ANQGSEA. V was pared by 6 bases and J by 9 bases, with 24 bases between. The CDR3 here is CSVPEGQVAVGEQFF. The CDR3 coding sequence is TGCAGCGTCCCTGAGGGGCAGGTTGCCGTCGGTGAGCAGTTCTTC.

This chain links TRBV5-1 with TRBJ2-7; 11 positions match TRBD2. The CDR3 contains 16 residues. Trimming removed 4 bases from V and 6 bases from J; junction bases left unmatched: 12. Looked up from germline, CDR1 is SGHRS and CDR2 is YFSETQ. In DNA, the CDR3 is TGCGCCAGCAGCGTGGAGCGACTAGCGGGAACGTCCGAGCAGTACTTC. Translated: CASSVERLAGTSEQYF.

In DNA, the CDR3 is TGTGCCAGCTCACCAAACAGCGGGAGTTACAATGAGCAGTTCTTC. The encoded protein is CASSPNSGSYNEQFF. The chain employs TRBV18 and TRBJ2-1; 8 nucleotides agree with TRBD2. Germline-derived CDR1 and CDR2 are KGHSH and LQKENI. This CDR3 has 15 amino acids. The V segment lost 2 bases and the J segment 4 bases; nucleotides outside the gene matches: 4.

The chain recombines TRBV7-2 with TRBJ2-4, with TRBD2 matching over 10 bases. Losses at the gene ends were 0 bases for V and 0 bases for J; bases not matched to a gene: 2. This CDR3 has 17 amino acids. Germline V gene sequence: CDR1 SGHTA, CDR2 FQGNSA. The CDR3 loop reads CASSLALAGLAKNIQYF. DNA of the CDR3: TGTGCCAGCAGCTTAGCACTAGCGGGGTTAGCCAAAAACATTCAGTACTTC.

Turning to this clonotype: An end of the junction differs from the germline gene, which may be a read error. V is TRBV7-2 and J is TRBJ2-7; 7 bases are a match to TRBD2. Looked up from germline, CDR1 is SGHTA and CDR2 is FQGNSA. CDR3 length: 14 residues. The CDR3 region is CASIQGQTGGEQDF. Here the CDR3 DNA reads TGTGCCAGCATCCAGGGCCAAACGGGAGGCGAGCAGGACTTC.

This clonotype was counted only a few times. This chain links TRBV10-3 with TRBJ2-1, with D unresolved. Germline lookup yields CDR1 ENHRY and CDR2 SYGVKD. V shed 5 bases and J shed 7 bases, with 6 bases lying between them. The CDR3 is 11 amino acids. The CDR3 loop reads CAISPLNEQFF. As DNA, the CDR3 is TGTGCCATCAGTCCCCTGAATGAGCAGTTCTTC.

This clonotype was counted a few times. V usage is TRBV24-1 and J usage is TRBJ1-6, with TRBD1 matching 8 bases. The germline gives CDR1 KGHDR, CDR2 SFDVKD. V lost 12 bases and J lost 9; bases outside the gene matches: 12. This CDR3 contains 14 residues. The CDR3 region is CAVGTGSYSSPLHF. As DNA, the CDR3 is TGTGCCGTGGGGACAGGATCCTACTCTTCACCCCTCCACTTT.

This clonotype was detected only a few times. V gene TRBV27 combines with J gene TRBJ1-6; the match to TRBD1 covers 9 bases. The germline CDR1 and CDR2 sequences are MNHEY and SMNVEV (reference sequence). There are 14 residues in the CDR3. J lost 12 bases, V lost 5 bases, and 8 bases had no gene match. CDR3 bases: TGTGCCAGCAGTGAGGGGACAGGGTTTGTACCCCTCCACTTT. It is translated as CASSEGTGFVPLHF.

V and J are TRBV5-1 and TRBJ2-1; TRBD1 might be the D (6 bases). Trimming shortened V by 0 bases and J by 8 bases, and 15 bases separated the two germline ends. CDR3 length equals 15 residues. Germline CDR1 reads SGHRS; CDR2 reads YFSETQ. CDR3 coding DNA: TGCGCCAGCAGCTTGGTTCAGGGGAGCTTGGATGAGCAGTTCTTC. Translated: CASSLVQGSLDEQFF.

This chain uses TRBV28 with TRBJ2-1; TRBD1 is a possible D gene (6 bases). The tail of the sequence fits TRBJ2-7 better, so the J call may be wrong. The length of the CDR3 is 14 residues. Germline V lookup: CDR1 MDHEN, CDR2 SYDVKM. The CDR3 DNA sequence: TGTGCCAGCATTCCACAGGGAAAAGCCTACGAGCAGTACTTC. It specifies CASIPQGKAYEQYF.